Listed below are T cell receptor beta chains from one sample, sequenced in a study of T cell responses to AZD1222 COVID-19 vaccine. The method was immunoSEQ multiplex PCR; TCRdb's version includes in-frame clones alone and lacks a portion of them. The sample records about 140,000 clones, approximately 89% being singletons. The sample was peripheral blood, taken on day 0 of AZD1222 vaccination. These receptors were taken from an adult in good health. The CDR3 runs from the conserved cysteine through the conserved F or W. The D gene is left open where the match is weak.

d_call j_call v_call cdr3_aa cdr3_nt
TRBD2 TRBJ2-5 TRBV7-8 CASSQGLAPGAQYF TGTGCCAGCAGCCAGGGACTAGCGCCTGGGGCCCAGTACTTC
TRBD1 TRBJ1-2 TRBV27 CASRKEGQGISGYTF TGTGCCAGCAGGAAAGAGGGACAGGGTATTAGTGGCTACACCTTC
. TRBJ2-2 TRBV5-1 CASSLFTSNTGELFF TGCGCCAGCAGCTTGTTCACCTCGAACACCGGGGAGCTGTTTTTT
. TRBJ1-1 TRBV4-1 CASSQVTNTEAFF TGCGCCAGCAGCCAAGTCACGAACACTGAAGCTTTCTTT
. TRBJ1-5 TRBV6-5 CASSYSSTGNQPQHF TGTGCCAGCAGTTACTCGAGTACAGGCAATCAGCCCCAGCATTTT
. TRBJ1-3 TRBV10-3 CAISEFRDTIYF TGTGCCATCAGTGAGTTTAGGGACACCATATATTTT
. TRBJ2-1 TRBV2 CASSPRGISYNEQFF TGTGCCAGCAGTCCCCGGGGGATCTCCTACAATGAGCAGTTCTTC
TRBD2 TRBJ2-1 TRBV2 CASRSREWGEQFF TGTGCCAGCAGATCGCGGGAGTGGGGTGAGCAGTTCTTC
TRBD1 TRBJ2-7 TRBV5-6 CASSLDRAGGGSGYEQYF TGTGCCAGCAGCTTGGATCGGGCAGGGGGCGGCTCAGGCTACGAGCAGTACTTC
TRBD1 TRBJ2-1 TRBV27 CASLPRGVRGREQFF TGTGCCAGTCTCCCCAGAGGGGTAAGGGGGCGGGAGCAGTTCTTC